The clone carrying this T cell receptor beta chain was seen more than once but under ten times. Its antigen is currently unknown. At least 3 on the Clinical Activity Score was recorded for ophthalmopathy patients, who also had NOSPECS grade at least 4 and duration under 3 months. These data originate in a study of T cells in Graves' hyperthyroidism and ophthalmopathy. Amplified regions were TCR beta CDR3 sequences from RNA transcripts. HTBI primers were employed in a first-round RT-PCR of the TCR CDR3. TCRdb itself ran the multiplex PCR reads through MiXCR, one entry per CDR3 protein. The sample shows about 610,000 distinct CDR3 sequences, roughly 15% of them seen only once. Study-wide results and limits: Within blood appeared most thyroid clonotypes that had expanded above 0.001. Before onset, ophthalmopathy was predicted by the model a median approximately 6.6 months earlier.

This receptor was obtained from a middle-aged woman with Graves' ophthalmopathy. The sequenced material came from blood.

The CDR3 reads CASSPRTGTGPTEQYF. CDR3 DNA: TGTGCCAGCAGTCCCCGGACCGGGACTGGCCCTACCGAGCAGTACTTC. V and J are TRBV27 and TRBJ2-7; weak D call: TRBD2 (6 bases). Per the germline V gene, CDR1 is MNHEY and CDR2 is SMNVEV (reference sequence). Trimming took 5 bases from V and 6 from J, leaving 23 bases between them. The CDR3 covers 16 residues.